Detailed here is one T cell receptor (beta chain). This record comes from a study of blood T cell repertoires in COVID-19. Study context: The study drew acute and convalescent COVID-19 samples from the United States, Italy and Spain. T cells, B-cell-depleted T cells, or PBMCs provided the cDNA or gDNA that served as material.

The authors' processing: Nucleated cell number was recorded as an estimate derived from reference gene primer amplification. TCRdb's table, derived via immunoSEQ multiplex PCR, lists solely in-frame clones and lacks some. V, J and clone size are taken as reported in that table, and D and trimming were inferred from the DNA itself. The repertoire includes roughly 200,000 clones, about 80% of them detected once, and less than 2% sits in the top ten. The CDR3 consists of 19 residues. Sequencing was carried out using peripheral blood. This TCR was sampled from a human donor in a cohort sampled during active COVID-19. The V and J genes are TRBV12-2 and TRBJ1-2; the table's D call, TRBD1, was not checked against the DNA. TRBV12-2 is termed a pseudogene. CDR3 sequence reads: CASRLVADRVSQIRYGYTF. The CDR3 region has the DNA TGTGCAAGTCGCTTAGTAGCCGACAGGGTTTCACAGATTCGCTATGGCTACACCTTC.